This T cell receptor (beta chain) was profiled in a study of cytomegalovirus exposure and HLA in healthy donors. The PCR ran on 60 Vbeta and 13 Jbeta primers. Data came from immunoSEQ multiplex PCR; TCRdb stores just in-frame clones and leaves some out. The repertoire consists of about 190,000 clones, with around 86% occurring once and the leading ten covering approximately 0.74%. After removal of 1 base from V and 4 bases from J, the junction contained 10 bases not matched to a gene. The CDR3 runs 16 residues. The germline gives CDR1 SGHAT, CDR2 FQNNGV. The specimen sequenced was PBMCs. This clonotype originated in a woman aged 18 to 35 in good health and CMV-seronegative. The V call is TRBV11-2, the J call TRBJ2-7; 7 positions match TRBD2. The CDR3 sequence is CASSLGMRELLYEQYF. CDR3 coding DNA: TGTGCCAGCAGCTTAGGAATGCGGGAGTTGCTGTACGAGCAGTACTTC.